The 14 T cell receptor beta chains below come from one sample, sequenced in a study of identical twins (dated by TCRdb to about 2016). Libraries were prepared through 5' RACE. The sequencer listed for this sample is Illumina HiSeq 2000. TCRdb reprocessed the public reads (quality trimming at Q25 with fastp, clone calling with MiXCR) and kept in-frame beta chains. Each entry merges the rows of one CDR3 protein and shows their most common DNA and genes. The sample records 1.5 million to 2 million distinct CDR3 sequences, more than 30% of which are singletons. Around 0.25% of the sample belongs to the ten largest clones. The sequenced material came from cord blood. The receptors here all came from a newborn girl in good health.

J is TRBJ2-1 and V is TRBV27; D unresolved. V dropped 6 bases and J dropped 0 bases, with 12 bases sitting between them. The CDR3 length is 15 residues. Germline V gene lookup returns CDR1 MNHEY and CDR2 SMNVEV (reference sequence). CDR3 protein: CASRITRSSYNEQFF. In DNA form, the CDR3 reads TGTGCCAGCAGAATTACCCGGAGCTCCTACAATGAGCAGTTCTTC.

This clonotype was counted a few times. This chain links TRBV5-1 with TRBJ2-3; TRBD2 aligns across 9 bases. Trimming cost V 1 base and J 0 bases; bases outside gene matches: 9. Germline CDR1 SGHRS, CDR2 YFSETQ. The CDR3 totals 18 residues. DNA for the CDR3: TGCGCCAGCAGCTTGCCCTATACTAGCGGGCCTAGCACAGATACGCAGTATTTT. This sequence encodes CASSLPYTSGPSTDTQYF.

A note on this clonotype: A single base separates this from a much larger clone, so it may be a read error. This chain links TRBV5-1 with TRBJ2-1; D gene unclear. The J call could be wrong; TRBJ2-7 is a better fit for the DNA end. In germline, CDR1 is SGHRS, CDR2 YFSETQ. The CDR3 is 18 residues long. In DNA form, the CDR3 reads TGCGCCAGCAGCTTGGTTAAGGGTAGCCTAAGCTCCTACAATGAGCAGTACTTC. It translates to CASSLVKGSLSSYNEQYF.

This clonotype has just a few counts. The chain has TRBV28 and TRBJ1-4; D uncertain. V was pared by 4 bases and J by 0 bases, with 12 bases between. This CDR3 has 16 amino acids. Germline V gene sequence: CDR1 MDHEN, CDR2 SYDVKM. The CDR3 loop is CASSWNLPATNEKLFF. As DNA, the CDR3 is TGTGCCAGCAGTTGGAACCTTCCGGCAACTAATGAAAAACTGTTTTTT.

This clonotype was picked up many times. The CDR3 coding sequence is TGTGCCAGCAGCCATGGGGCTAGCGTATACAATGAGCAGTTCTTC. It codes for CASSHGASVYNEQFF. The gene calls are TRBV4-2 and TRBJ2-1; TRBD2 might be the D (6 bases). V lost 3 bases, J lost 4 bases, and 13 bases lay in between. CDR1 is LGHNA and CDR2 is YNFKEQ in the germline V gene. The CDR3 sequence is 15 residues long.

Regarding this clonotype: Compared with germline, one end of the junction differs, possibly owing to a read error. This chain joins TRBV6-1 and TRBJ1-2; no definite D call. The CDR3 extends over 15 amino acids. CDR1 is MNHNS, CDR2 SASEGT, per germline. The CDR3 nucleotides read TGTGCCACCCAAGGAGGCCTTAAGCCTAACCATGGCTACACCTTC. Translation gives CATQGGLKPNHGYTF.

This clonotype has only a few counts. V and J are TRBV29-1 and TRBJ2-7; D tentatively reads TRBD1 or TRBD2 (6 bases each). CDR1 and CDR2 (germline): SQVTM, ANQGSEA. The CDR3 runs to 14 residues. Trimming left V 4 bases short and J 0 bases short, with 13 bases between. The CDR3 nucleotides read TGCAGCGTTGTTTCGGGGGCCGGCTCCTACGAGCAGTACTTC. Translated, it gives CSVVSGAGSYEQYF.

The chain is built from TRBV20-1 and TRBJ1-1, with D maybe TRBD1 (5 bases). CDR1 and CDR2 (germline): DFQATT, SNEGSKA (reference sequence). The length of the CDR3 is 16 residues. Trimming pared 0 bases from V and 1 base from J, leaving 15 bases between. CDR3 coding DNA: TGCAGTGCTAGAGATCCCCACGGGACCGCGAACACTGAAGCTTTCTTT. Its protein product is CSARDPHGTANTEAFF.

V is TRBV12-1 and J is TRBJ1-1. TRBV12-1 is listed as a pseudogene. The CDR3 covers 13 residues. This CDR3 is CASSLECGTEAFF. The CDR3 DNA reads TGTGCCAGCAGCTTGGAGTGTGGCACTGAAGCTTTCTTT.

The rearrangement links TRBV5-6 to TRBJ1-1; possibly TRBD1 for D (5 bases). The CDR3 is made up of 14 amino acids. Germline CDR1 is SGHDT and CDR2 is YYEEEE. Trimming took off 4 bases at V and 4 bases at J, with 14 bases between the two ends. The DNA for the CDR3 is TGTGCCAGCAGCCTAGGGGCACCGAGCACTGAAGCTTTCTTT. It translates to CASSLGAPSTEAFF. Full variable domain (remainder filled in from reference TRBV5-6 and TRBJ1-1): DAGVTQSPTHLIKTRGQQVTLRCSPKSGHDTVSWYQQALGQGPQFIFQYYEEEERQRGNFPDRFSGHQFPNYSSELNVNALLLGDSALYLCASSLGAPSTEAFFGQGTRLTVV.

This clonotype has ten or more counts. The chain combines TRBV6-5 with TRBJ2-1; D gene unclear. The V end was cut by 0 bases, the J end by 8 bases, with 8 bases between. CDR1 is MNHEY and CDR2 is SVGAGI in the germline V gene. CDR3 length: 13 amino acids. The CDR3 bases are TGTGCCAGCAGTTACTCGAAGGCAGATGAGCAGTTCTTC. Residues: CASSYSKADEQFF.

The chain is built from TRBV7-2 and TRBJ2-1; 9 bases map to TRBD2. Germline V CDR1 and CDR2: SGHTA, FQGNSA. Losses at the gene ends were 4 bases for V and 6 bases for J; bases not matched to a gene: 7. The length of the CDR3 is 15 residues. CDR3 loop: CASSSRLAVGNEQFF. In nucleotides, the CDR3 is TGTGCCAGCAGCTCCCGACTAGCGGTGGGCAATGAGCAGTTCTTC.

This clonotype was found a few times. The V call is TRBV12-3 or TRBV12-4, the J call TRBJ1-1, with 7 bases identical to TRBD1. The CDR3 runs 12 residues. After removal of 4 bases from V and 9 bases from J, the junction contained 5 bases not matched to a gene. The CDR3 loop is CASSWRTGKAFF. Written as DNA, the CDR3 is TGTGCCAGCAGTTGGAGGACAGGAAAAGCTTTCTTT.

The CDR3 DNA is TGTGCCAGCAGCTCAAACCGGGGGACTAGACTCTACGAGCAGTACTTC. Translated: CASSSNRGTRLYEQYF. The chain is built from TRBV3-1 and TRBJ2-7, with 8 bases that match TRBD2. The V and J ends lost 5 bases and 3 bases, in that order; junction bases with no gene match: 12. The CDR3 extends over 16 amino acids. Germline CDR1 LGHDT, CDR2 YNNKEL (reference sequence).